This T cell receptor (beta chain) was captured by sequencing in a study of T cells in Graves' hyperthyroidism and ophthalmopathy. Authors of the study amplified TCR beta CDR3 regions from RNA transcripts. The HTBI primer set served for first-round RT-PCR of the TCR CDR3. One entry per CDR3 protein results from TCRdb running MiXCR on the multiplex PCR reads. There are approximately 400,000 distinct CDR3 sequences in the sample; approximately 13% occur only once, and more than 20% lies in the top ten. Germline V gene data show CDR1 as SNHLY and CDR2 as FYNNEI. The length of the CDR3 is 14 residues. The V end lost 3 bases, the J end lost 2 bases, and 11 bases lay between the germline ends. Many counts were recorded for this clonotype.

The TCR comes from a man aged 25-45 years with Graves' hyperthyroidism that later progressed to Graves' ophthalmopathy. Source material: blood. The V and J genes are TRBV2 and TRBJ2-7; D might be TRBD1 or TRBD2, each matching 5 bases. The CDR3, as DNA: TGTGCCAGCAGTGAGAGAGGGGTACCCTACGAGCAGTACTTC. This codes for CASSERGVPYEQYF.